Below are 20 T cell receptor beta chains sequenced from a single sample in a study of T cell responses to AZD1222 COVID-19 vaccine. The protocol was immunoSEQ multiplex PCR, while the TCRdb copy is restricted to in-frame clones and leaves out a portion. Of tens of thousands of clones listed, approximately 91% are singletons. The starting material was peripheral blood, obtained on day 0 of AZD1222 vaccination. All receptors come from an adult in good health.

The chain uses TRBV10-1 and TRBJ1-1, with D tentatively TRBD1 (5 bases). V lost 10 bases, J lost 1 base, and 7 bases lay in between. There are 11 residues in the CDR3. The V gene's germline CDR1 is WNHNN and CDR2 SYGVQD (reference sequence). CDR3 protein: CANQGNTEAFF. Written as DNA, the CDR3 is TGCGCCAATCAGGGGAACACTGAAGCTTTCTTT.

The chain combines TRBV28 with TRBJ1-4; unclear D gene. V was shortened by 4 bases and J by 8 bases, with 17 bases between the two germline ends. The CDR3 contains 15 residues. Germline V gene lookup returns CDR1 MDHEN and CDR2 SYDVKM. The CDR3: CASSSLGPSNEKLFF. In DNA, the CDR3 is TGTGCCAGCAGTTCGTTAGGCCCTTCGAACGAAAAACTGTTTTTT.

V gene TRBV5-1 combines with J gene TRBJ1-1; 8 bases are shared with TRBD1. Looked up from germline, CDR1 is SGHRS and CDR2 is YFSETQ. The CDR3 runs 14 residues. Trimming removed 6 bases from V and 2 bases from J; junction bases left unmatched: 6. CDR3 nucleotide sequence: TGCGCCAGCACCCGACAGGGGTTAAACACTGAAGCTTTCTTT. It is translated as CASTRQGLNTEAFF.

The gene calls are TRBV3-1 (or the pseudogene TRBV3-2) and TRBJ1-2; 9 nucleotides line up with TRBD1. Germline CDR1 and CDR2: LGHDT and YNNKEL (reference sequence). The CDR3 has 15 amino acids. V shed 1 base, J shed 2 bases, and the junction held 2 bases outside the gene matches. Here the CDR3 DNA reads TGTGCCAGCAGCCAAGTGACAGGGGGAAACTATGGCTACACCTTC. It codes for CASSQVTGGNYGYTF.

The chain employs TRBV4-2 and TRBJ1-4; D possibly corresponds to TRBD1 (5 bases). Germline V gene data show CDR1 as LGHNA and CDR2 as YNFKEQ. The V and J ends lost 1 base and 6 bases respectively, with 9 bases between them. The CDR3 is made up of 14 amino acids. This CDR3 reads CASSQGDSHEKLFF. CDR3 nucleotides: TGTGCCAGCAGCCAAGGTGACAGCCATGAAAAACTGTTTTTT.

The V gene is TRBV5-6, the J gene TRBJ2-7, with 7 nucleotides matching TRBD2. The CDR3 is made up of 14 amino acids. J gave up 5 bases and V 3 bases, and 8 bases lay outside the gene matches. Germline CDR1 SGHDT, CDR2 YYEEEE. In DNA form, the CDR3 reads TGTGCCAGCAGCTGGGGGGGTCCCTGGAACGAGCAGTACTTC. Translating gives CASSWGGPWNEQYF.

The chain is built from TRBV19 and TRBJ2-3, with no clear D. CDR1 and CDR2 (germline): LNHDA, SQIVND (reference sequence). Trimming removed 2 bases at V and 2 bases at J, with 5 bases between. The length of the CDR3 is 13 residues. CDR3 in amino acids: CASSIWFTDTQYF. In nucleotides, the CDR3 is TGTGCCAGTAGTATATGGTTCACAGATACGCAGTATTTT.

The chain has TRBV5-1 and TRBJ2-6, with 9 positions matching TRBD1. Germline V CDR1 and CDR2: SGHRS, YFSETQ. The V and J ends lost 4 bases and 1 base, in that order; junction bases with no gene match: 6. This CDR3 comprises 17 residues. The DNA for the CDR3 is TGCGCCAGCAGCCGGACAGGGGAAACTTCTGGGGCCAACGTCCTGACTTTC. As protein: CASSRTGETSGANVLTF.

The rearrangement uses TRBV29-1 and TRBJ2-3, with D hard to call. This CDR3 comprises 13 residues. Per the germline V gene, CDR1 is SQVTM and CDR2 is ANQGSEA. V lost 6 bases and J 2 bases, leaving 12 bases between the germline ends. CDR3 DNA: TGCAGCGTAACCGACATTCCCACAGATACGCAGTATTTT. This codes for CSVTDIPTDTQYF.

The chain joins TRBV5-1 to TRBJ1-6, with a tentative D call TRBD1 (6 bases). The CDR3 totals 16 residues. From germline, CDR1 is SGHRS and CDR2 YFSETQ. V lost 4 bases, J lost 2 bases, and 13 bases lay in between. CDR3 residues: CASSLGGATYNSPLHF. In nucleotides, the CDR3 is TGCGCCAGCAGCCTCGGGGGGGCCACCTATAATTCACCCCTCCACTTT.

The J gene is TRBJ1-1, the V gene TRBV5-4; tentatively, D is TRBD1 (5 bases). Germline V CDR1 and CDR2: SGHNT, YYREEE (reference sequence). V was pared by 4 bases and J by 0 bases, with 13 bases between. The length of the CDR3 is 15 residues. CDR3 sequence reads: CASSTPGKMNTEAFF. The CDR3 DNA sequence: TGTGCCAGCAGCACCCCAGGGAAGATGAACACTGAAGCTTTCTTT.

Here the CDR3 reads CASSDGLSFYF. CDR3 nucleotide sequence: TGCGCCAGCAGTGACGGACTCTCCTTTTACTTC. The chain has TRBV10-2 and TRBJ2-7, with a weak D call TRBD2 (5 bases). V was cut by 3 bases and J by 13 bases, with 13 bases left in between. The CDR3 has 11 residues. The germline V gene encodes CDR1 WSHSY and CDR2 SAAADI.

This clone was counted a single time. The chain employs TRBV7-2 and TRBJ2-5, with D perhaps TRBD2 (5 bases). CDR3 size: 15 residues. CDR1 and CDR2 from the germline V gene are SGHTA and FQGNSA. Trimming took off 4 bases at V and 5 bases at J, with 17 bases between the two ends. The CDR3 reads CASSSEGGPGETQYF. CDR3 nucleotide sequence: TGTGCCAGCAGCTCAGAGGGTGGGCCGGGGGAGACCCAGTACTTC.

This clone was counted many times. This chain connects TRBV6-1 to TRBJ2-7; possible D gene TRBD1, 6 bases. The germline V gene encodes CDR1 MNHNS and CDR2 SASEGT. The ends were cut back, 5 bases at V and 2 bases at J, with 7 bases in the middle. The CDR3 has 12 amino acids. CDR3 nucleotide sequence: TGTGCCAGCAGTCAGGGGACCTACGAGCAGTACTTC. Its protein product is CASSQGTYEQYF.

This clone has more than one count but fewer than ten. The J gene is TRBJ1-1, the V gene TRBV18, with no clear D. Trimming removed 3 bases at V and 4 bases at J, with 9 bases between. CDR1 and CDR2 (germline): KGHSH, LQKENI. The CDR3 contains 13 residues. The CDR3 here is CASSPGSGTEAFF. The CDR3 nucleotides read TGTGCCAGCTCACCTGGGAGTGGCACTGAAGCTTTCTTT.

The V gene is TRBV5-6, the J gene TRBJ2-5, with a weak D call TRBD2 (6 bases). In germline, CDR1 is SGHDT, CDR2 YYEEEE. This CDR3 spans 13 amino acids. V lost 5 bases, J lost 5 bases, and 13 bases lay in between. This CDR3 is CASRLWGEETQYF. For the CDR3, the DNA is TGTGCCAGCAGGCTGTGGGGGGAGGAGACCCAGTACTTC.

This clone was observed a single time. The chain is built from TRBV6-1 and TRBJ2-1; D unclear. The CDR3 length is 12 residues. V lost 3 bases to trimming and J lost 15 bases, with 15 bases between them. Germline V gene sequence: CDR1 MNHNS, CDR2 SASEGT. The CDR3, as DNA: TGTGCCAGCAGTGACCCCGACCAGAGACCGTTCTTC. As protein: CASSDPDQRPFF.

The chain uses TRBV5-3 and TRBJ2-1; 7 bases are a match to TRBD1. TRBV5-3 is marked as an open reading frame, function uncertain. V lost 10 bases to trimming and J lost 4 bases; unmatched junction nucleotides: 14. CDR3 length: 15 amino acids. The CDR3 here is CAPPIRDRIYNEQFF. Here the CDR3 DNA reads TGTGCCCCTCCTATCCGGGACAGAATTTACAATGAGCAGTTCTTC.

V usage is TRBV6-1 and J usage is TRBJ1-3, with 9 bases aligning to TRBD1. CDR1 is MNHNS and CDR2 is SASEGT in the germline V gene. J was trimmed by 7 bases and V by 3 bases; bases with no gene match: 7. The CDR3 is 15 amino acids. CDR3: CASSEQGQGRNTIYF. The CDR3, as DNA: TGTGCCAGCAGTGAGCAGGGACAGGGTCGGAACACCATATATTTT.

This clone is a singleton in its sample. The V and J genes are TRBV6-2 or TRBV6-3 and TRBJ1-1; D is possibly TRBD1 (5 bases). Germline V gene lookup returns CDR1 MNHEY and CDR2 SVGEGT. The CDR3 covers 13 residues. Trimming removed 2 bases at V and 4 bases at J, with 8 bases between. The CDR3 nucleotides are TGTGCCAGCAGTTACCGGGGGGGCACTGAAGCTTTCTTT. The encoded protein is CASSYRGGTEAFF.